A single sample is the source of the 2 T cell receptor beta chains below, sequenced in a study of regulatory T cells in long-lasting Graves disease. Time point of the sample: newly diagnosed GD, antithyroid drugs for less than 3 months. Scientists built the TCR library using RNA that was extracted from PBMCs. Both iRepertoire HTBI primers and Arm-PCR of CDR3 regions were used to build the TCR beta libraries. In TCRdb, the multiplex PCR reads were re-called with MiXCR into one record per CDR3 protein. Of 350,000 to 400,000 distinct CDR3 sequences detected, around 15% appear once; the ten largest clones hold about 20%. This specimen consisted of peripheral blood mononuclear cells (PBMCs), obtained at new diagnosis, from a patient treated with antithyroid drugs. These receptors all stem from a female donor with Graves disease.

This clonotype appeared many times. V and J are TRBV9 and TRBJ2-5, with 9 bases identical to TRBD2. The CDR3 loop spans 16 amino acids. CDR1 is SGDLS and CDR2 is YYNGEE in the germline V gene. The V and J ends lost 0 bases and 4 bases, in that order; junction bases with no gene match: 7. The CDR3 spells CASSVEAGGVGETQYF. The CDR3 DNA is TGTGCCAGCAGCGTAGAGGCGGGGGGGGTGGGAGAGACCCAGTACTTC. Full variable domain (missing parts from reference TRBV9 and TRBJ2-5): DSGVTQTPKHLITATGQRVTLRCSPRSGDLSVYWYQQSLDQGLQFLIQYYNGEERAKGNILERFSAQQFPDLHSELNLSSLELGDSALYFCASSVEAGGVGETQYFGPGTRLLVL.

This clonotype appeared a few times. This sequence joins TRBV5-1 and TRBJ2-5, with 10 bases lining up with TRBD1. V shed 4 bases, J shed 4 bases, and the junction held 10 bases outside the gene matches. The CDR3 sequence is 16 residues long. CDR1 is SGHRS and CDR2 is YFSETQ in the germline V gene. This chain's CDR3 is CASSQGRQGALETQYF. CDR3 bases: TGCGCCAGCAGCCAAGGAAGACAGGGGGCCTTAGAGACCCAGTACTTC. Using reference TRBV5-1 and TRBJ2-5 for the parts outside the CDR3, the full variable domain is KAGVTQTPRYLIKTRGQQVTLSCSPISGHRSVSWYQQTPGQGLQFLFEYFSETQRNKGNFPGRFSGRQFSNSRSEMNVSTLELGDSALYLCASSQGRQGALETQYFGPGTRLLVL.